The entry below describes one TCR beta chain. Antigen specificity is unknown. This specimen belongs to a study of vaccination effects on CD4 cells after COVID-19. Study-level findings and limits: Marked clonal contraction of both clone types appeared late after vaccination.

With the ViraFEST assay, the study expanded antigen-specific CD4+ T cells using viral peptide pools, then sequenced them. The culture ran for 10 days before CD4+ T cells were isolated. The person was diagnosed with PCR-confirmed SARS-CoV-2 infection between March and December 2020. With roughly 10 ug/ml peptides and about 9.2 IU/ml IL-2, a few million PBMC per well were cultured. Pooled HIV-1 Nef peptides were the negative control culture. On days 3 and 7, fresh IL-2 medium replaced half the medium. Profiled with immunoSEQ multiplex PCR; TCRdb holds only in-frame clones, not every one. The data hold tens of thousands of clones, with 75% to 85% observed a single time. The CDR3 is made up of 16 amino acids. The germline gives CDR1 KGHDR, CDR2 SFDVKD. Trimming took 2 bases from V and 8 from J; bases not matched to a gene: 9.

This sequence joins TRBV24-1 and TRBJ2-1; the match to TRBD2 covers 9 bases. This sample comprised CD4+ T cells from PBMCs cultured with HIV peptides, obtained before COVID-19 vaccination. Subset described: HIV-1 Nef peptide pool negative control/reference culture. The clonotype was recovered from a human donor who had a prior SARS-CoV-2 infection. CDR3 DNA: TGTGCCACCAGTGATTCTGGCGGGAGGGCCGTGGATGAGCAGTTCTTC. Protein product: CATSDSGGRAVDEQFF.